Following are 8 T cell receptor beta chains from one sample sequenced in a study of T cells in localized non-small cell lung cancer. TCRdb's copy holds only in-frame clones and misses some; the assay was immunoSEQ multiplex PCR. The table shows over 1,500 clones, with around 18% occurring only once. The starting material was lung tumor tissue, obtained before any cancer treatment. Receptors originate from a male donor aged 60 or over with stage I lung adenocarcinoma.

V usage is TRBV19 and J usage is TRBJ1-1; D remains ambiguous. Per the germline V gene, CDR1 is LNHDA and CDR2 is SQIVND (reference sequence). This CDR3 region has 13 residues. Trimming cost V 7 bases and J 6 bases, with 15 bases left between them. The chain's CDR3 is CASNFVGESEAFF. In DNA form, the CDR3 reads TGTGCCAGTAATTTCGTCGGCGAGTCTGAAGCTTTCTTT.

The CDR3 here is CASSFYARSNQPQHF. In nucleotides, the CDR3 is TGTGCCAGCAGTTTTTACGCCCGTAGCAATCAGCCCCAGCATTTT. The rearrangement uses TRBV28 and TRBJ1-5; no reliable D call. The germline V gene encodes CDR1 MDHEN and CDR2 SYDVKM. The CDR3 runs to 15 residues. The germline V and J ends were trimmed by 3 bases and 0 bases, with 9 bases remaining between them. The whole variable domain, filled in from reference TRBV28 and TRBJ1-5, reads DVKVTQSSRYLVKRTGEKVFLECVQDMDHENMFWYRQDPGLGLRLIYFSYDVKMKEKGDIPEGYSVSREKKERFSLILESASTNQTSMYLCASSFYARSNQPQHFGDGTRLSIL.

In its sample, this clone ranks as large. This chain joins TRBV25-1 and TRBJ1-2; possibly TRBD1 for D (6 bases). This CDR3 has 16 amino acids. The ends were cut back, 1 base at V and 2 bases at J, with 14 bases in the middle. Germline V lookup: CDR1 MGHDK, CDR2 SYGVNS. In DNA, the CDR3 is TGTGCCAGCAGTGAATTAGGGGAAACAGGGAACTATGGCTACACCTTC. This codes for CASSELGETGNYGYTF.

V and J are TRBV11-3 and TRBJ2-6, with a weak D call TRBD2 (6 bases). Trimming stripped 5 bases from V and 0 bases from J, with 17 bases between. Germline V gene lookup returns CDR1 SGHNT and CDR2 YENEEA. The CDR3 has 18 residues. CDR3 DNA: TGTGCCAGCAGCCTGAGGACGGAGGGTAGCTCTGGGGCCAACGTCCTGACTTTC. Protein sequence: CASSLRTEGSSGANVLTF.

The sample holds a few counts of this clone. The DNA for the CDR3 is TGTGCCAGCAGTTTACCAGGGACCTATGGCTACACCTTC. This sequence encodes CASSLPGTYGYTF. The V and J genes are TRBV28 and TRBJ1-2, with D possibly matching TRBD1 (5 bases). CDR1 is MDHEN and CDR2 is SYDVKM in the germline V gene. V gave up 2 bases and J gave up 4 bases, with 8 bases separating them. The CDR3 has 13 amino acids.

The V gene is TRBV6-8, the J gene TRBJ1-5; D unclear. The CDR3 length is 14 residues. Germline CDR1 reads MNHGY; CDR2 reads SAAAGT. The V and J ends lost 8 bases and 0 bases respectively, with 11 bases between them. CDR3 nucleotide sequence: TGTGCCAGCTCCAGCTCTATTAGCAATCAGCCCCAGCATTTT. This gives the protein CASSSSISNQPQHF.

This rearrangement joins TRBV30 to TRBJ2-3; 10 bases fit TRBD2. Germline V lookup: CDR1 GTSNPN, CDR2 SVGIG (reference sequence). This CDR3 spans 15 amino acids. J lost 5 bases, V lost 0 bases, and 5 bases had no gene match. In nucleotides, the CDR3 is TGTGCCTGGAGTGTAAGCGGGGGGGTTGGAGATACGCAGTATTTT. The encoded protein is CAWSVSGGVGDTQYF.

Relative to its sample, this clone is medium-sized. The CDR3 sequence is CASSLGTGGNQPQHF. The DNA of the CDR3 is TGTGCCAGCAGCTTAGGGACCGGTGGCAATCAGCCCCAGCATTTT. The J gene is TRBJ1-5, the V gene TRBV11-3; D is uncertain. Trimming stripped 1 base from V and 2 bases from J, with 9 bases between. Germline-derived CDR1 and CDR2 are SGHNT and YENEEA. The CDR3 runs to 15 residues.